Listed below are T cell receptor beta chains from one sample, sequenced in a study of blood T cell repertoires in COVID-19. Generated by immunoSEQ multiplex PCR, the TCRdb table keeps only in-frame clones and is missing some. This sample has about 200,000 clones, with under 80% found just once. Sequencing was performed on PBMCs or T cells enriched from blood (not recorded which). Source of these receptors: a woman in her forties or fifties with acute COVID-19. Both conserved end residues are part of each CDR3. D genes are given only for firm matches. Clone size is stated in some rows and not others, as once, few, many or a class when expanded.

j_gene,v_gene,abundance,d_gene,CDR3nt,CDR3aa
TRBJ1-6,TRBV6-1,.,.,TGTGCCAGCAGTGCTAACAGGACCAGCTCCTATAATTCACCCCTCCACTTT,CASSANRTSSYNSPLHF
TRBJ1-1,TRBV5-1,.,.,TGCGCCAGCAGTCGACAGATGACGAACACTGAAGCTTTCTTT,CASSRQMTNTEAFF
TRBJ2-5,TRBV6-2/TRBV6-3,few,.,TGTGCCAGCAGTTACAACAGCGGGGAGACCCAGTACTTC,CASSYNSGETQYF
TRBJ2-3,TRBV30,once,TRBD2,TGTGCCTGGAGTGCTGGACTAGCGGGGGATACAGATACGCAGTATTTT,CAWSAGLAGDTDTQYF
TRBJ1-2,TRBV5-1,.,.,TGCGCCAGCAGCTCTAACCCGACAGGCCCCTATGGCTACACCTTC,CASSSNPTGPYGYTF
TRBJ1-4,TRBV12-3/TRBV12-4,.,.,TGTGCCAGCAGTAGGGGAGGTGATGAAAAACTGTTTTTT,CASSRGGDEKLFF
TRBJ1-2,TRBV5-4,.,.,TGTGCCAGCAGGCTAGCGGGCACAGGGATCGGTCCTAACTATGGCTACACCTTC,CASRLAGTGIGPNYGYTF
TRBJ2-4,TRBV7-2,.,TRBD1,TGTGCCAGCAGTTTACAGGGGACCCTAGCCAAAAACATTCAGTACTTC,CASSLQGTLAKNIQYF
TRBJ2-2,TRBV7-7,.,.,TGTGCTAGCAGCTCCTGGACGGGAACACCCGGGGAGCTGTTTTTT,CASSSWTGTPGELFF
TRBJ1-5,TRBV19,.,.,TGTGCCAGTAGTATGTGGTCCGGGTTTGACAGGAATAGCAATCAGCCCCAGCATTTT,CASSMWSGFDRNSNQPQHF
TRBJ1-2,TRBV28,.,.,TGTGCCAGCACAGGAGGACAGAGCGGCTACACCTTC,CASTGGQSGYTF
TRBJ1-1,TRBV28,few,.,TGTGCCAGCAGTTTGAGGAGGGTGAACACTGAAGCTTTCTTT,CASSLRRVNTEAFF
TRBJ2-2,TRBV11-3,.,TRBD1,TGTGCCAGCAGCTGGCTAACAGGGGGTGCGAACACCGGGGAGCTGTTTTTT,CASSWLTGGANTGELFF
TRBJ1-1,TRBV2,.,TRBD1,TGTGCCAGCAGTGCGGGACAGGTTGGTTTAGGAACTGAAGCTTTCTTT,CASSAGQVGLGTEAFF
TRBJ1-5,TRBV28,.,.,TGTGCCAGCAGTTTACCAGGTGTTAGCAATCAGCCCCAGCATTTT,CASSLPGVSNQPQHF
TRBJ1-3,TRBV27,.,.,TGTGCCAGCAGACCACAGGGAACCTCTGGAAACACCATATATTTT,CASRPQGTSGNTIYF
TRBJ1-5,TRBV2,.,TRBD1,TGTGCCAGCAGCGGGGACAGCCGTGTTGGTCCCCAGCATTTT,CASSGDSRVGPQHF
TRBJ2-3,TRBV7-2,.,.,TGTGCCAGCAGCTTAGGGGGGGTTCGCACAGATACGCAGTATTTT,CASSLGGVRTDTQYF
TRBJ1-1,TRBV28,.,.,TGTGCCAGCAGTTTAAAGAGGAGGACTGAAGCTTTCTTT,CASSLKRRTEAFF
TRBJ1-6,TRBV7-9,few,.,TGTGCCAGTACCCTAGGACATCTCCTCCACTTT,CASTLGHLLHF
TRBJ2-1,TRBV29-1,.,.,TGCAGCGTTGCGAAGGGGATCTACAATGAGCAGTTCTTC,CSVAKGIYNEQFF
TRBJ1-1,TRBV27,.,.,TGTGCCAGCAGTTTAGGGAGGACAAGCAACACTGAAGCTTTCTTT,CASSLGRTSNTEAFF
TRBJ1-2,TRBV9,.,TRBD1,TGTGCCAGCAGCTCCGGGACAGTGATAAACTATGGCTACACCTTC,CASSSGTVINYGYTF
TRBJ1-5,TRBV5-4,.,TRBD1,TGTGCCAGCAGCTTACAGGGGGCTCCCCATCAGCCCCAGCATTTT,CASSLQGAPHQPQHF
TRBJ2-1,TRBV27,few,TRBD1,TGTGCCAGCAGTTTTGGACCGGGACAGGGATTCTACAATGAGCAGTTCTTC,CASSFGPGQGFYNEQFF
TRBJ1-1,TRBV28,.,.,TGTGCCAGCAGTTTATGGGCAGGGAACACTGAAGCTTTCTTT,CASSLWAGNTEAFF
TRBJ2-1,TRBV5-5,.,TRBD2,TGTGCCAGCAGCTTGGGACTAGCGGGGGCGGGGAATGAGCAGTTCTTC,CASSLGLAGAGNEQFF
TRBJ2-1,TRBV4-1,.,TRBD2,TGCGCCAGCAGCCAACCACTAGCGGGGGGAAACAATGAGCAGTTCTTC,CASSQPLAGGNNEQFF
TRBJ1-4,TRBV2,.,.,TGTGCCAGCAGGCCGACAGTCGGGCCAGAAAAACTGTTTTTT,CASRPTVGPEKLFF
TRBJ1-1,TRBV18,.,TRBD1,TGTGCCAGCCGGACAGGGATTAGGGAGAACACTGAAGCTTTCTTT,CASRTGIRENTEAFF
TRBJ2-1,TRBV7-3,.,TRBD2,TGTGCCAGCAGCGAACTAGCGGGGGGCCAAAATGAGCAGTTCTTC,CASSELAGGQNEQFF
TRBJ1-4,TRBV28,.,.,TGTGCCAGCGGCGTACGACTAAAACTGTTTTTT,CASGVRLKLFF
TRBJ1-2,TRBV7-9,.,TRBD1,TGTGCCAGCAGCTCCCCCTCGGGACAGGGATGGTATGGCTACACCTTC,CASSSPSGQGWYGYTF
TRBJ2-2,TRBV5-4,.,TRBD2,TGTGCCAGCAGCCCCCTGACTAGCGGGAACACCGGGGAGCTGTTTTTT,CASSPLTSGNTGELFF
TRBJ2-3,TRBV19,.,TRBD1,TGTGCCAGTAGTACCCCCGGGGACAGGGGGAGCACAGATACGCAGTATTTT,CASSTPGDRGSTDTQYF
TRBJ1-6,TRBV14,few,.,TGTGCCAGCAGCCAAGATCCAGGGGAGAATTCACCCCTCCACTTT,CASSQDPGENSPLHF
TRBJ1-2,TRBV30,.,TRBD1,TGTGCCTGGTCGACAGGGGGTTATGGCTACACCTTC,CAWSTGGYGYTF
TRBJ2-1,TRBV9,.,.,TGTGCCAGCAGCGTATCCGGGGGCTCCTACAATGAGCAGTTCTTC,CASSVSGGSYNEQFF
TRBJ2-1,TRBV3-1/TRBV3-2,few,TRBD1,TGTGCCAGCAGCCAACCCGGGACAGGGGTTGGTGAGCAGTTCTTC,CASSQPGTGVGEQFF
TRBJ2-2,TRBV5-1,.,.,TGCGCCAGCAGCCCTCGACTCTCATACGGCCGGAACACCGGGGAGCTGTTTTTT,CASSPRLSYGRNTGELFF